These T cell receptor beta chains were read from a single sample in a study of breast tumors, draining lymph nodes, adjacent tissues. TCRdb passed the multiplex PCR reads through MiXCR, listing each CDR3 protein once. The data show fewer than 250,000 distinct CDR3 sequences, about 32% seen once. Sequencing was performed on axillary lymph node tissue. The receptors here all came from a female donor with breast cancer. Some clones in this sample may be carry-over from other donors' samples. Each CDR3 is given with its conserved first and last residue. D genes are given only for firm matches. Clone sizes are given selectively: once, few, many, or a class where the clone is expanded.

V gene	D gene	clone size	J gene	CDR3 protein	CDR3 DNA
TRBV7-2	NA	many	TRBJ2-3	CASSLGGGADTQYF	TGTGCCAGCAGCTTGGGGGGGGGCGCAGATACGCAGTATTTT
TRBV28	NA	many	TRBJ1-3	CASSLLTAISGNTIYF	TGTGCCAGCAGTTTGCTTACAGCTATCTCTGGAAACACCATATATTTT
TRBV6-1	NA	NA	TRBJ1-1	CASSLGGRGTEAFF	TGTGCCAGCAGCTTGGGGGGCCGGGGCACTGAAGCTTTCTTT
TRBV5-1	NA	NA	TRBJ2-6	CASSLAVPYLSGANVLTF	TGCGCCAGCAGCTTGGCGGTCCCTTACCTCTCTGGGGCCAACGTCCTGACTTTC
TRBV6-1	TRBD1	many	TRBJ2-5	CAGGTGTDQETQYF	TGTGCCGGGGGGACAGGGACCGACCAAGAGACCCAGTACTTC
TRBV7-8	NA	NA	TRBJ2-2	CASSPLGDGMGNTGELFF	TGTGCCAGCAGCCCCCTCGGGGACGGGATGGGGAACACCGGGGAGCTGTTTTTT
TRBV20-1	NA	NA	TRBJ2-1	CSALDIAPYTEQFF	TGCAGTGCTTTAGACATAGCCCCCTACACTGAGCAGTTCTTC
TRBV20-1	NA	few	TRBJ2-7	CSVVPPGADTIISYEQYF	TGCAGTGTTGTTCCTCCAGGGGCAGATACGATAATTTCCTACGAGCAGTACTTC
TRBV4-3	TRBD2	many	TRBJ2-7	CASSQASGAYEQYF	TGCGCCAGCAGCCAAGCTAGCGGCGCTTACGAGCAGTACTTC
TRBV6-2/TRBV6-3	NA	NA	TRBJ2-4	CARAKNVQYF	TGTGCCAGAGCCAAAAACGTTCAGTACTTC
TRBV9	TRBD2	many	TRBJ2-1	CASSVGAGAGYNEQFF	TGTGCCAGCAGCGTAGGGGCGGGAGCGGGGTACAATGAGCAGTTCTTC
TRBV7-3	NA	once	TRBJ1-2	CASSPSGGDGYTF	TGTGCCAGCAGCCCAAGCGGGGGAGATGGCTACACCTTC
TRBV20-1	NA	NA	TRBJ1-5	CSASWPGSISEHF	TGCAGTGCTAGTTGGCCAGGGAGCATATCCGAGCATTTT
TRBV29-1	TRBD2	NA	TRBJ2-5	CSAGLAGGGRETQYF	TGCAGCGCCGGACTAGCGGGAGGGGGTAGGGAGACCCAGTACTTC
TRBV12-3/TRBV12-4	NA	many	TRBJ1-5	CASSLAQGKQPQHF	TGTGCCAGCAGTTTAGCGCAGGGAAAACAGCCCCAGCATTTT
TRBV2	NA	NA	TRBJ2-5	CASSARDGGYKETQYF	TGTGCCAGCAGTGCTAGAGATGGGGGCTACAAAGAGACCCAGTACTTC
TRBV6-2/TRBV6-3	NA	many	TRBJ2-2	CASSDRELFF	TGTGCCAGCAGCGACCGGGAGCTGTTTTTT
TRBV5-1	TRBD2	many	TRBJ2-5	CASSWTSGSQETQYF	TGCGCCAGCAGCTGGACTAGCGGCTCCCAAGAGACCCAGTACTTC
TRBV15	NA	many	TRBJ1-2	CATSRDLEGRYGYTF	TGTGCCACCAGCAGAGATCTGGAGGGTCGGTATGGCTACACCTTC
TRBV11-2	TRBD1	NA	TRBJ2-3	CASSLGQGRADTQYF	TGTGCCAGCAGCCTGGGACAGGGAAGGGCAGATACGCAGTATTTT
TRBV20-1	NA	many	TRBJ1-1	CSARVGGEAFF	TGCAGTGCTAGAGTTGGGGGTGAAGCTTTCTTT
TRBV7-2	NA	many	TRBJ2-7	CASSIRGRKSYEQYF	TGTGCCAGCAGCATTAGGGGCAGGAAGTCCTACGAGCAGTACTTC
TRBV4-2	NA	many	TRBJ2-5	CASSQVGGGGSQETQYF	TGTGCCAGCAGCCAAGTTGGGGGAGGCGGTAGTCAAGAGACCCAGTACTTC
TRBV7-3	NA	NA	TRBJ2-1	CASRMGESEQFF	TGTGCCAGCAGGATGGGGGAAAGTGAGCAGTTCTTC